Listed here are 28 T cell receptor beta chains from one sample, sequenced in a study of T cells in Graves' hyperthyroidism and ophthalmopathy. From RNA transcripts, TCR beta CDR3 regions were amplified. HTBI primers were used for first-round RT-PCR of the TCR CDR3. One entry per CDR3 protein results from TCRdb running MiXCR on the multiplex PCR reads. The data show around 340,000 distinct CDR3 sequences, 16% seen once. Input material: blood. The receptors stem from a man aged 30 to 39 with Graves' hyperthyroidism.

This chain uses TRBV12-5 with TRBJ1-5, with 8 bases aligning to TRBD1. The CDR3 contains 18 residues. The trim removed 1 base at V and 0 bases at J, leaving 8 bases unmatched. The germline V gene has CDR1 LGHNT and CDR2 FRNRAP. CDR3 loop: CASGLGQDRAYSNQPQHF. The CDR3, as DNA: TGTGCTAGTGGTTTGGGACAGGACAGGGCTTATAGCAATCAGCCCCAGCATTTT.

There are many counts of this clonotype. The V and J genes are TRBV11-2 and TRBJ2-5; 10 nucleotides agree with TRBD2. The CDR3 is made up of 16 amino acids. From germline, CDR1 is SGHAT and CDR2 FQNNGV. Trimming took 0 bases from V and 1 from J; bases not matched to a gene: 2. CDR3 DNA sequence: TGTGCCAGCAGCTTAGATTCTAGCGGGAGCCAAGAGACCCAGTACTTC. This translates into CASSLDSSGSQETQYF.

The rearrangement links TRBV6-2 or TRBV6-3 to TRBJ2-2; D gene uncertain. V was trimmed by 4 bases and J by 6 bases, leaving 9 bases between them. The germline gives CDR1 MNHEY, CDR2 SVGEGT. CDR3 size: 13 residues. The CDR3 loop reads CASSFGVAGELFF. DNA for the CDR3: TGTGCCAGCAGTTTCGGAGTTGCCGGGGAGCTGTTTTTT.

A note on this clonotype: This may be a read error, as it is one base from a much larger clone. CDR3 residues: CASSVGSAGRAQYF. The CDR3 bases are TGTGCCAGCAGTGTTGGCTCGGCAGGTCGAGCCCAGTACTTC. This sequence joins TRBV6-1 and TRBJ2-5; D call uncertain. This CDR3 is 14 amino acids long. Trimming cost V 4 bases and J 9 bases, with 18 bases left between them. Germline CDR1 MNHNS, CDR2 SASEGT.

The genes are TRBV9 and TRBJ2-1, with 10 bases fitting TRBD2. Germline V gene lookup returns CDR1 SGDLS and CDR2 YYNGEE. This CDR3 is built from 16 residues. V trimming: 3 bases; J trimming: 4 bases; junction bases outside the gene matches: 7. In DNA, the CDR3 is TGTGCCAGCAGCGATACGGGGACTAGCGCGTACAATGAGCAGTTCTTC. Translating it yields CASSDTGTSAYNEQFF.

This clonotype was detected a few times. V gene TRBV5-1 combines with J gene TRBJ1-6; TRBD1 agrees at 8 bases. With V trimmed by 4 bases and J by 8 bases, 8 bases remained unmatched. Germline CDR1 is SGHRS and CDR2 is YFSETQ. CDR3 size: 15 residues. CDR3 sequence (DNA): TGCGCCAGCAGCGCGGAGGACAGGGTACATTCACCCCTCCACTTT. Amino acid sequence: CASSAEDRVHSPLHF.

The V call is TRBV18, the J call TRBJ2-1; TRBD1 matches 7 bases. V was clipped by 6 bases and J by 7 bases; unmatched bases: 9. Looked up from germline, CDR1 is KGHSH and CDR2 is LQKENI. The CDR3 is 14 residues long. In DNA, the CDR3 is TGTGCCAGCTCCCCAGGACAGGTTCTAAATGAGCAGTTCTTC. The encoded protein is CASSPGQVLNEQFF.

This clonotype was found many times. This chain joins TRBV30 and TRBJ2-1, with 10 bases fitting TRBD2. This CDR3 region has 15 residues. After removal of 5 bases from V and 3 bases from J, the junction contained 7 bases not matched to a gene. CDR1 is GTSNPN and CDR2 is SVGIG in the germline V gene (reference sequence). CDR3 nucleotide sequence: TGTGCCTGGGGGACTAGCGTCGCGTTCTACAATGAGCAGTTCTTC. As protein: CAWGTSVAFYNEQFF.

This clonotype came up many times. V gene TRBV20-1 combines with J gene TRBJ1-2; a weak D match, TRBD1 (5 bases). Trimming shortened V by 6 bases and J by 8 bases, and 13 bases separated the two germline ends. This CDR3 spans 11 amino acids. Germline V lookup: CDR1 DFQATT, CDR2 SNEGSKA (reference sequence). This CDR3 reads CSAAQGEGYTF. CDR3 sequence (DNA): TGCAGTGCCGCGCAGGGAGAAGGCTACACCTTC.

This chain uses TRBV6-5 with TRBJ2-1; 7 bases fit TRBD1. Trimming took 0 bases from V and 0 from J; bases not matched to a gene: 2. The CDR3 has 16 amino acids. Germline lookup yields CDR1 MNHEY and CDR2 SVGAGI. CDR3 sequence reads: CASSYSTGSSYNEQFF. The CDR3 nucleotides are TGTGCCAGCAGTTACTCGACAGGGAGCTCCTACAATGAGCAGTTCTTC.

This clonotype was found many times. The CDR3 spells CSARVVLAGASDTQYF. The CDR3 bases are TGCAGTGCTAGAGTTGTGCTAGCGGGAGCCTCGGATACGCAGTATTTT. This chain connects TRBV20-1 to TRBJ2-3, with 10 bases fitting TRBD2. The CDR3 has 16 residues. After removal of 1 base from V and 6 bases from J, the junction contained 10 bases not matched to a gene. Germline CDR1 is DFQATT and CDR2 is SNEGSKA (reference sequence).

This clonotype was observed many times. The CDR3 spells CASSLPAGEETQYF. The CDR3 bases are TGTGCCAGCAGTTTACCAGCGGGGGAAGAGACCCAGTACTTC. V gene TRBV28 combines with J gene TRBJ2-5; 8 positions match TRBD2. V was clipped by 2 bases and J by 3 bases; unmatched bases: 2. This CDR3 contains 14 residues. Germline V gene sequence: CDR1 MDHEN, CDR2 SYDVKM.

This clonotype showed up many times. The chain carries TRBV27 and TRBJ1-2; 9 nucleotides agree with TRBD1. From germline, CDR1 is MNHEY and CDR2 SMNVEV (reference sequence). V shed 5 bases, J shed 8 bases, and the junction held 15 bases outside the gene matches. This CDR3 comprises 16 residues. The CDR3, as DNA: TGTGCCAGCAGTCACAAAAGGACAGGGGCGCCGGAGGGCTACACCTTC. It translates to CASSHKRTGAPEGYTF.

This clonotype was observed many times. The V and J genes are TRBV27 and TRBJ2-3, with D possibly matching TRBD2 (6 bases). The V end lost 7 bases, the J end lost 7 bases, and 18 bases lay between the germline ends. CDR1 is MNHEY, CDR2 SMNVEV, per germline (reference sequence). The CDR3 has 14 amino acids. CDR3 DNA: TGTGCCAGCAAGGGCGGGATGCTGCCCCATACGCAGTATTTT. Amino acids: CASKGGMLPHTQYF.

This clonotype was found a few times. The chain has TRBV7-2 and TRBJ2-1, with 7 bases fitting TRBD2. CDR1 is SGHTA, CDR2 FQGNSA, per germline. The CDR3 is 14 residues long. For the CDR3, the DNA is TGTGCAAAACGTGGACTAGTGGGGTTAGATGAGCAGTTCTTC. Its translation: CAKRGLVGLDEQFF.

A few counts support this clonotype. This sequence joins TRBV18 and TRBJ1-6; D remains ambiguous. The V end lost 3 bases, the J end lost 7 bases, and 13 bases lay between the germline ends. Per germline, CDR1 KGHSH and CDR2 LQKENI. This CDR3 contains 15 residues. For the CDR3, the DNA is TGTGCCAGCTCACCTACAGTTCTGGGCAATTCACCCCTCCACTTT. Its protein is CASSPTVLGNSPLHF.

This clonotype showed up just a few times. The V gene is TRBV5-1, the J gene TRBJ1-2; 7 positions match TRBD1. Per germline, CDR1 SGHRS and CDR2 YFSETQ. The CDR3 runs 14 residues. J was trimmed by 5 bases and V by 6 bases; bases with no gene match: 10. CDR3 in amino acids: CASKRQGPEYGYTF. CDR3 DNA sequence: TGCGCCAGCAAGCGACAGGGACCTGAGTATGGCTACACCTTC.

This clonotype was counted a few times. The junction differs from germline at one of its ends, possibly a read error. The chain is built from TRBV7-2 and TRBJ2-7, with 7 bases aligning to TRBD1. CDR3 length equals 15 residues. In germline, CDR1 is SGHTA, CDR2 FQGNSA. The CDR3, as DNA: TGTGCCAGCAGCGTGGCGCCGGGACAGTACTACGAGCTGTACTTC. Its translation: CASSVAPGQYYELYF.

This clonotype has only a few counts. This chain joins TRBV6-5 and TRBJ1-5, with 7 bases fitting TRBD1. Germline lookup yields CDR1 MNHEY and CDR2 SVGAGI. V trimming: 2 bases; J trimming: 4 bases; junction bases outside the gene matches: 5. The length of the CDR3 is 15 residues. The CDR3 reads CASSYRGGGNQPQHF. The CDR3 coding sequence is TGTGCCAGCAGTTACAGAGGGGGCGGGAATCAGCCCCAGCATTTT.

The chain carries TRBV28 and TRBJ2-7; 16 nucleotides agree with TRBD2. CDR3 length equals 15 residues. Germline V gene sequence: CDR1 MDHEN, CDR2 SYDVKM. J gave up 4 bases and V 8 bases, and 5 bases lay outside the gene matches. The CDR3 protein is CASSGTSGRAYEQYF. The CDR3 coding sequence is TGTGCCAGCTCGGGGACTAGCGGGAGGGCGTACGAGCAGTACTTC.

At least ten counts were recorded for this clonotype. This CDR3 is CASSLMGRVNQPQHF. The CDR3 region has the DNA TGTGCCAGCAGTTTAATGGGCAGAGTAAATCAGCCCCAGCATTTT. The gene calls are TRBV28 and TRBJ1-5; D gene ambiguous. Germline V lookup: CDR1 MDHEN, CDR2 SYDVKM. This CDR3 has 15 amino acids. V gave up 2 bases and J gave up 4 bases, with 12 bases separating them.

This chain uses TRBV18 with TRBJ1-1; D unresolved. The CDR3 is 16 amino acids. Germline V gene sequence: CDR1 KGHSH, CDR2 LQKENI. V lost 2 bases to trimming and J lost 0 bases, with 13 bases between them. This CDR3 reads CASSPVGAGMNTEAFF. Written as DNA, the CDR3 is TGTGCCAGCTCACCAGTGGGCGCGGGGATGAACACTGAAGCTTTCTTT.

This clonotype was seen a few times. The chain combines TRBV4-1 with TRBJ2-5; 7 bases fit TRBD2. This CDR3 has 14 amino acids. Germline V gives CDR1 MGHRA, CDR2 YSYEKL. The V segment lost 0 bases and the J segment 14 bases; nucleotides outside the gene matches: 12. Here the CDR3 reads CASSQESVAGVSYF. DNA for the CDR3: TGCGCCAGCAGCCAAGAATCGGTAGCGGGTGTTTCCTACTTC.

The table lists this clonotype with many counts. The chain has TRBV11-3 and TRBJ2-7; D uncertain. Trimming took 5 bases from V and 6 from J, leaving 23 bases between them. The CDR3 covers 16 residues. CDR1 and CDR2 from the germline V gene are SGHNT and YENEEA. The CDR3, as DNA: TGTGCCAGCAGCCCTTTTTCGCGGACCTTGAGTACCGAGCAGTACTTC. It codes for CASSPFSRTLSTEQYF.

This rearrangement joins TRBV7-3 to TRBJ2-2; 9 nucleotides agree with TRBD1. J was trimmed by 5 bases and V by 0 bases; bases with no gene match: 7. This CDR3 contains 17 residues. CDR1 SGHTA and CDR2 FQGTGA come from the germline V gene. Here the CDR3 DNA reads TGTGCCAGCAGCTTAACGCCGACAGGGGGAAAAACCGGGGAGCTGTTTTTT. Its translation: CASSLTPTGGKTGELFF.

The sample holds a few counts of this clonotype. The chain employs TRBV5-5 and TRBJ2-3; a weak D match, TRBD1 (5 bases). Germline V lookup: CDR1 SGHKS, CDR2 YYEKEE (reference sequence). V gave up 4 bases and J gave up 4 bases, with 16 bases separating them. This CDR3 is built from 15 residues. The CDR3 region is CASSHGHDLADTQYF. The CDR3 DNA sequence: TGTGCCAGCAGCCACGGACATGACTTGGCAGATACGCAGTATTTT.

This clonotype has ten or more counts. The chain employs TRBV7-9 and TRBJ2-2, with 7 bases lining up with TRBD2. V trimming: 1 base; J trimming: 0 bases; junction bases outside the gene matches: 2. In germline, CDR1 is SEHNR, CDR2 FQNEAQ (reference sequence). The CDR3 has 16 residues. Written as DNA, the CDR3 is TGTGCCAGCAGCTTAGGTGGGGGGGCGAACACCGGGGAGCTGTTTTTT. It codes for CASSLGGGANTGELFF.

This clonotype was picked up many times. V is TRBV5-1 and J is TRBJ2-1; possibly TRBD1 for D (5 bases). Per germline, CDR1 SGHRS and CDR2 YFSETQ. Trimming took off 1 base at V and 8 bases at J, with 16 bases between the two ends. The CDR3 runs 15 residues. DNA of the CDR3: TGCGCCAGCAGCTTGTTGGCAGGGATCCGCGATGAGCAGTTCTTC. Its translation is CASSLLAGIRDEQFF.